The source of this TCR beta chain is a study of T cell responses to AZD1222 COVID-19 vaccine. This clone was recorded only once. In germline, CDR1 is SGHTA, CDR2 FQGTGA. CDR3 length: 14 residues. Unmatched junction bases numbered 8, after V lost 2 bases and J lost 8 bases. Sequencing used immunoSEQ multiplex PCR; TCRdb keeps in-frame clones, though not all of them. The table shows approximately 190,000 clones, with 90% to 95% occurring only once. The clonotype originates from an adult who received the MenACWY meningococcal vaccine as a control. The chain joins TRBV7-3 to TRBJ1-2; 7 bases fit TRBD1. Source: peripheral blood, taken 28 days after the second dose of the MenACWY control vaccine. Here the CDR3 reads CASSLAGGRSGYTF. The CDR3 nucleotides read TGTGCCAGCAGCTTAGCAGGGGGGCGTTCGGGCTACACCTTC.